The clone carrying this T cell receptor beta chain turned up a few times. The data are from a study of blood T cell repertoires in COVID-19. Whole-study context: In each case, the material was cDNA or gDNA derived from T cells, B-cell-depleted T cells, or PBMCs.

TCRdb's table, derived via immunoSEQ multiplex PCR, lists solely in-frame clones and lacks some. The data hold more than 350,000 clones, with about 88% observed a single time. V shed 4 bases, J shed 7 bases, and the junction held 11 bases outside the gene matches. The length of the CDR3 is 16 residues. Per the germline V gene, CDR1 is SEHNR and CDR2 is FQNEAQ (reference sequence). Researchers sorted participants into cohorts using their self-reported clinical history. Sequencing was done on a sample of PBMCs or T cells enriched from blood (not recorded which). The origin of this receptor is a woman aged 18-35 years who had been exposed to COVID-19. The chain recombines TRBV7-9 with TRBJ2-3, with 10 bases that match TRBD2. Here the CDR3 DNA reads TGTGCCAGCAGCTCGCATGCTAGCGGGGGCCCGAATACGCAGTATTTT. Translating gives CASSSHASGGPNTQYF.